A single sample gave rise to the 23 T cell receptor beta chains below, sequenced in a study of blood T cell repertoires in COVID-19 (dated by TCRdb to about 2020). Library generation was performed with the immunoSEQ multiplex PCR assay. TCRdb re-hosts the immuneACCESS table, in-frame sequences only. Its copies lack some clones; in the studies checked, an unresolved V gene accounts for under half of them, and the cause for the rest is not known. The sample yields 180,000 or so clones; roughly 89% were counted once. About 6.7% of the sample rests with the top ten. The sequencing input was peripheral blood. The receptors originated from a man aged 40-55 years with acute or convalescent COVID-19.

This rearrangement joins TRBV7-3 to TRBJ2-5; D is perhaps TRBD1 (5 bases). Germline CDR1 and CDR2: SGHTA and FQGTGA. V was cut by 5 bases and J by 5 bases, with 18 bases left in between. CDR3 size: 15 residues. CDR3: CASSPLGQGIETQYF. In DNA form, the CDR3 reads TGTGCCAGCAGCCCCCTAGGGCAGGGTATCGAGACCCAGTACTTC.

This chain links TRBV10-2 with TRBJ2-1, with a possible D match to TRBD2 (6 bases). Germline assignment: CDR1 WSHSY and CDR2 SAAADI. The CDR3 runs 14 residues. Between the trimmed V and J ends, which lost 10 bases and 0 bases, there was a span of 13 bases. The CDR3 sequence: CATLGGFSYNEQFF. For the CDR3, the DNA is TGCGCCACCTTGGGAGGTTTCTCCTACAATGAGCAGTTCTTC.

The chain recombines TRBV7-9 with TRBJ1-2; a possible D gene is TRBD1 (6 bases). CDR3 size: 16 residues. Deletions cut 5 bases from V and 2 bases from J, with 18 bases between. Germline assignment: CDR1 SEHNR and CDR2 FQNEAQ (reference sequence). The CDR3 loop reads CASSPPAGHLNYGYTF. CDR3 nucleotide sequence: TGTGCCAGCAGCCCACCAGCGGGACACCTCAACTATGGCTACACCTTC.

V usage is TRBV30 and J usage is TRBJ1-1; D uncertain. CDR3 length: 11 amino acids. The germline V and J ends were trimmed by 3 bases and 3 bases, with 5 bases remaining between them. The germline V gene encodes CDR1 GTSNPN and CDR2 SVGIG (reference sequence). The CDR3 sequence: CAWRLYTEAFF. CDR3 DNA sequence: TGTGCCTGGAGATTATACACTGAAGCTTTCTTT. The full variable domain, with the rest looked up from reference TRBV30 and TRBJ1-1, is SQTIHQWPATLVQPVGSPLSLECTVEGTSNPNLYWYRQAAGRGLQLLFYSVGIGQISSEVPQNLSASRPQDRQFILSSKKLLLSDSGFYLCAWRLYTEAFFGQGTRLTVV.

This clone was picked up one time. The CDR3, as DNA: TGTGCCAGCAGCATACTAGCGGGGGCCTACAATGAGCAGTTCTTC. This gives the protein CASSILAGAYNEQFF. The chain uses TRBV7-9 and TRBJ2-1; the match to TRBD2 covers 11 bases. Trimming at V came to 5 bases and at J to 2 bases, leaving 2 bases not matched to a gene. The CDR3 consists of 15 residues. Germline CDR1 reads SEHNR; CDR2 reads FQNEAQ (reference sequence).

The chain has TRBV18 and TRBJ1-1; D is perhaps TRBD1 (6 bases). V dropped 5 bases and J dropped 4 bases, with 23 bases sitting between them. The germline CDR1 and CDR2 sequences are KGHSH and LQKENI. This CDR3 comprises 17 residues. CDR3 sequence: CASSSLPVKTGATEAFF. The CDR3 bases are TGTGCCAGCTCATCACTCCCAGTCAAGACAGGTGCCACTGAAGCTTTCTTT.

This clone was seen a single time. The genes are TRBV7-9 and TRBJ1-5, with unresolved D. Germline CDR1 reads SEHNR; CDR2 reads FQNEAQ (reference sequence). Trimming removed 5 bases at V and 0 bases at J, with 11 bases between. This CDR3 is 15 amino acids long. CDR3 sequence reads: CASSPSGPSNQPQHF. CDR3 coding DNA: TGTGCCAGCAGCCCCTCGGGTCCTAGCAATCAGCCCCAGCATTTT.

The V gene is TRBV28, the J gene TRBJ1-6; unclear D gene. With 2 bases removed from V and 5 bases from J, the gap between germline ends came to 7 bases. Looked up from germline, CDR1 is MDHEN and CDR2 is SYDVKM. The CDR3 totals 14 residues. The CDR3 coding sequence is TGTGCCAGCAGTTTACACGGTAATAATTCACCCCTCCACTTT. Its protein product is CASSLHGNNSPLHF.

This rearrangement joins TRBV6-5 to TRBJ1-4; D possibly corresponds to TRBD1 (5 bases). Germline V CDR1 and CDR2: MNHEY, SVGAGI. This CDR3 spans 13 amino acids. The V end lost 6 bases, the J end lost 8 bases, and 13 bases lay between the germline ends. CDR3: CASRKGIGEKLFF. CDR3 DNA sequence: TGTGCCAGCAGGAAGGGGATTGGAGAAAAACTGTTTTTT.

The genes are TRBV11-1 and TRBJ2-7; D may be TRBD1 (6 bases). The germline CDR1 and CDR2 sequences are SGHAT and FQDESV (reference sequence). This CDR3 has 12 residues. Trimming stripped 5 bases from V and 2 bases from J, with 7 bases between. In DNA, the CDR3 is TGTGCCAGCAGCCCAGGGGCCTACGAGCAGTACTTC. Translation gives CASSPGAYEQYF.

The rearrangement uses TRBV4-2 and TRBJ2-3; the match to TRBD2 covers 13 bases. This CDR3 has 16 residues. Trimming cost V 0 bases and J 4 bases; bases outside gene matches: 1. CDR1 LGHNA and CDR2 YNFKEQ come from the germline V gene. CDR3 sequence reads: CASSQDGTSGADTQYF. The CDR3 DNA is TGTGCCAGCAGCCAAGATGGGACTAGCGGGGCAGATACGCAGTATTTT.

V and J are TRBV6-5 and TRBJ2-7; possibly TRBD1 for D (5 bases). Germline V gene lookup returns CDR1 MNHEY and CDR2 SVGAGI. This CDR3 spans 11 amino acids. The V gene lost 7 bases and the J gene lost 6 bases, with 10 bases spanning the gap. As DNA, the CDR3 is TGTGCCAGCACCTCGACAGCCGAGCAGTACTTC. Protein: CASTSTAEQYF.

The CDR3 DNA is TGTGCCAGCAGCTCGGGACTCCCTAATGAGCAGTTCTTC. It translates to CASSSGLPNEQFF. This chain links TRBV11-2 with TRBJ2-1; tentative D call: TRBD2 (6 bases). From germline, CDR1 is SGHAT and CDR2 FQNNGV. Trimming took 4 bases from V and 7 from J, leaving 11 bases between them. The CDR3 has 13 residues. Looking up the rest from reference TRBV11-2 and TRBJ2-1 gives the full variable domain: EAGVAQSPRYKIIEKRQSVAFWCNPISGHATLYWYQQILGQGPKLLIQFQNNGVVDDSQLPKDRFSAERLKGVDSTLKIQPAKLEDSAVYLCASSSGLPNEQFFGPGTRLTVL.

This clone was observed once. The CDR3 sequence: CASSSGGWGNTIYF. CDR3 nucleotides: TGTGCCAGCAGCTCAGGGGGGTGGGGAAACACCATATATTTT. The chain uses TRBV11-2 and TRBJ1-3; 7 bases agree with TRBD1. Germline assignment: CDR1 SGHAT and CDR2 FQNNGV. The junction had 4 bases not matched to a gene; V was cut back by 4 bases and J by 4 bases. This CDR3 is 14 amino acids long.

This chain's CDR3 is CASSVDLAGGPTSNEQFF. The CDR3 nucleotides read TGTGCCAGCAGCGTAGACCTAGCGGGGGGCCCCACTTCCAATGAGCAGTTCTTC. The chain carries TRBV9 and TRBJ2-1; 11 bases fit TRBD2. Germline-derived CDR1 and CDR2 are SGDLS and YYNGEE. After removal of 0 bases from V and 6 bases from J, the junction contained 11 bases not matched to a gene. The CDR3 runs 18 residues.

The chain joins TRBV7-3 to TRBJ1-1, with D possibly matching TRBD1 (5 bases). Germline lookup yields CDR1 SGHTA and CDR2 FQGTGA. The length of the CDR3 is 12 residues. V lost 3 bases to trimming and J lost 7 bases, with 9 bases between them. The CDR3: CASSFREGEAFF. CDR3 in DNA: TGTGCCAGCAGCTTCAGGGAGGGTGAAGCTTTCTTT.

V usage is TRBV4-1 and J usage is TRBJ1-6; D unclear. V was cut by 3 bases and J by 7 bases, with 7 bases left in between. Germline V lookup: CDR1 MGHRA, CDR2 YSYEKL. The CDR3 has 13 amino acids. CDR3 in amino acids: CASSQRANSPLHF. The CDR3 nucleotides read TGCGCCAGCAGCCAGCGGGCCAATTCACCCCTCCACTTT.

The rearrangement uses TRBV7-6 and TRBJ1-6; 8 bases are a match to TRBD1. Germline values: CDR1 SGHVS, CDR2 FNYEAQ. After removal of 5 bases from V and 10 bases from J, the junction contained 13 bases not matched to a gene. CDR3 length equals 16 residues. The CDR3 region has the DNA TGTGCCAGCAGCGAGGGGGCAGGGGGCATGAGGTCACCCCTCCACTTT. Translating gives CASSEGAGGMRSPLHF.

The rearrangement joins TRBV11-2 to TRBJ2-2, with a tentative D call TRBD2 (5 bases). Trimming pared 5 bases from V and 4 bases from J, leaving 14 bases between. The CDR3 totals 15 residues. Germline V gene lookup returns CDR1 SGHAT and CDR2 FQNNGV. The CDR3 region has the DNA TGTGCCAGCAGCCCCTTGGAGAGGGCCACCGGGGAGCTGTTTTTT. As protein: CASSPLERATGELFF.

This clone appeared once. V gene TRBV7-8 combines with J gene TRBJ1-5; D is unresolved. Trimming took 1 base from V and 0 from J, leaving 10 bases between them. The CDR3 runs to 16 residues. From germline, CDR1 is SGHVS and CDR2 FQNEAQ. The CDR3 loop reads CASSLGGLLSNQPQHF. Here the CDR3 DNA reads TGTGCCAGCAGCTTAGGAGGGTTACTTAGCAATCAGCCCCAGCATTTT.

The rearrangement links TRBV5-6 to TRBJ2-7, with TRBD1 identical over 10 bases. With 3 bases clipped from V and 3 bases from J, the junction kept 3 bases outside the gene matches. Germline assignment: CDR1 SGHDT and CDR2 YYEEEE. The CDR3 runs to 14 residues. CDR3 bases: TGTGCCAGCAGCTGGGGGACAGGGGTCTACGAGCAGTACTTC. Its translation is CASSWGTGVYEQYF.

CDR3 loop: CSASDRGVEAFF. For the CDR3, the DNA is TGCAGTGCTAGTGACAGGGGAGTTGAAGCTTTCTTT. This chain uses TRBV20-1 with TRBJ1-1, with 8 bases aligning to TRBD1. The germline V gene encodes CDR1 DFQATT and CDR2 SNEGSKA (reference sequence). V lost 3 bases and J lost 7; bases outside the gene matches: 4. The length of the CDR3 is 12 residues.

V gene TRBV19 combines with J gene TRBJ2-6, with D unresolved. In germline, CDR1 is LNHDA, CDR2 SQIVND (reference sequence). The V end was cut by 4 bases, the J end by 2 bases, with 12 bases between. CDR3 length: 16 residues. The CDR3 region is CASSRMAAAGANVLTF. In DNA form, the CDR3 reads TGTGCCAGTAGTAGAATGGCGGCAGCTGGGGCCAACGTCCTGACTTTC.